This T cell receptor (beta chain) was documented in a study of blood T cells in healthy people across ages. Healthy individuals of Caucasian origin from Russia, aged about 6 to 90, served as donors. Primed by a sample-barcoded 5' primer and a J-beta primer mix, a second PCR proceeded for about 7 to 11 cycles. Via MiXCR, TCRdb re-called the 5' RACE reads, giving one row per CDR3 protein. The sample holds approximately 800,000 distinct CDR3 sequences, over 45% seen once. This clonotype occurred a few times. This CDR3 comprises 13 residues. V lost 4 bases to trimming and J lost 6 bases, with 13 bases between them. The germline V gene has CDR1 SQVTM and CDR2 ANQGSEA.

The sequence derives from a man aged 25 to 45 in good health. This sequence joins TRBV29-1 and TRBJ2-1; D is ambiguous. The sequenced material came from blood. CDR3 nucleotide sequence: TGCAGCGTTGTGGGCCCCGAATCCAATGAGCAGTTCTTC. Protein: CSVVGPESNEQFF.